This TCR beta chain appears in the sequencing data of a study of early T cells in non-severe SARS-CoV-2 infection (dated by TCRdb to the early 2020s). Turning to the overall study: Because TCR sequencing was done on bulk RNA from unsorted whole blood, the alpha and beta chains could not be paired.

This clonotype was seen at least ten times. Its antigen specificity is not known. Nothing much larger sits one base from this clone, and base qualities are not available. A case-control design nested within a healthcare worker cohort in London, UK, was used, with weekly nasopharyngeal swab PCR tests and blood sampling performed. Between 23 and 31 March 2020, the week of the UK lockdown, healthcare workers were enrolled and then followed up weekly for as long as 16 weeks. Overall study results and their limits: VDJdb matching was skewed toward anti-spike CD8 responses and likely underestimated virus-specific expansions, missing private and CD4 specificities.

From the cysteine up to the phenylalanine, the CDR3 has a length of 14 residues. The entry retains the CDR3 DNA only, 42 bases that are in frame from base 1. The germline V gene (reference sequence) supplies CDR1 LNHNV and CDR2 YYDKDF. The junction carries 14 bases between V and J, which are trimmed by 6 bases and 2 bases respectively. Libraries were made using 5' RACE. The instrument was a NextSeq 500. In the TCR library protocol, unique molecular identifiers were attached to individual cDNA molecules to correct for PCR bias and sequencing error. TCR alpha and beta chains were both sequenced, and the abundances of alpha and beta sequences in each sample were closely correlated with each other. For the original study's pipeline: Decombinator V4 was used to annotate TCR sequences for V gene, J gene and CDR3. TCRs were defined as expanded if a significant change between any two time points was detected under a Poisson model with p below 0.0001. TCR abundances were normalised to the total number of TCRs sequenced per sample and were expressed as counts per million. TRAV1-2 paired with TRAJ12, TRAJ20 or TRAJ33 defined MAIT TCRs, while TRAV10 paired with TRAJ18 defined iNKT TCRs. A search of VDJdb, accessed on 1 November 2021, was run for TCRs annotated to CMV, EBV and SARS-CoV-2, with TCRs annotated for multiple antigens excluded. TCRdb handled the public reads itself, with Q25 trimming in fastp and clone calling in MiXCR, and kept productive beta chains. One record per CDR3 amino acid sequence lists the most common genes and DNA. In this record, the V and J calls reflect TCRdb's handling and not the investigators' own analysis. The sample records approximately 29,000 distinct CDR3 sequences, 6% to 7.5% of which are singletons. In total, the top ten clones hold 34% of the sample.

The clonotype comes from an adult who was a healthcare worker with PCR-confirmed SARS-CoV-2 infection or an uninfected control (not recorded which). The sequenced sample was whole blood, obtained at baseline. The chain is assembled from TRBV15 and TRBJ2-7, with a tentative D gene TRBD1 over 6 matching bases. Here the CDR3 is given as CATSMGHQPYEQYF. DNA sequence: TGTGCCACCAGTATGGGACACCAACCCTACGAGCAGTACTTC.